This record covers a single T cell receptor beta chain. The antigen is unknown. A read error is possible here, since a much larger clone lies one base away. The sample belongs to a study of regulatory T cells in long-lasting Graves disease. Study overall: New Graves' disease cases had less than 3 months of antithyroid drugs.

Study-level points and caveats: Persistent disease was associated with favored TRBV28 usage and with favored use of TRBJ1-2 and TRBJ2-5. Sharing of public clonotypes was greater in persistent patients (about 3,000) than in new patients (approximately 940).

The CDR3 totals 14 residues. V lost 2 bases, J lost 7 bases, and 15 bases lay in between. Germline V gene data show CDR1 as MDHEN and CDR2 as SYDVKM. Time point described: newly diagnosed GD, antithyroid drugs for less than 3 months. Extracted PBMC RNA gave rise to the TCR library. iRepertoire HTBI primers and Arm-PCR of CDR3 regions built TCR beta libraries. TCRdb passed the multiplex PCR reads through MiXCR, listing each CDR3 protein once. The sample has under 700,000 distinct CDR3 sequences, around 15% seen once. This sample was also put to use in a study of T cells in Graves' hyperthyroidism and ophthalmopathy. From that report: Patients having uncontrolled infection, another autoimmune disease, pregnancy or lactation were not included.

The sample was peripheral blood mononuclear cells (PBMCs), taken at new diagnosis, from a patient treated with antithyroid drugs. The chain has TRBV28 and TRBJ2-7; possible D gene TRBD1, 6 bases. This receptor was obtained from a woman aged 40-60 years with Graves disease. CDR3 amino acids: CASSLIQGRNEQYF. Here the CDR3 DNA reads TGTGCCAGCAGTTTAATACAGGGACGCAATGAGCAGTACTTC. The full variable domain, with the rest looked up from reference TRBV28 and TRBJ2-7, is DVKVTQSSRYLVKRTGEKVFLECVQDMDHENMFWYRQDPGLGLRLIYFSYDVKMKEKGDIPEGYSVSREKKERFSLILESASTNQTSMYLCASSLIQGRNEQYFGPGTRLTVT.